The 7 T cell receptor beta chains in this list originate from one sample, sequenced in a study of blood T cell repertoires in COVID-19. Produced via immunoSEQ multiplex PCR; TCRdb's table is partial and in-frame only. The sample lists about 120,000 clones, around 84% seen once, with approximately 13% in the top ten. Sample: peripheral blood. The receptors stem from a human donor in a cohort sampled during active COVID-19.

This clone was found a few times. The chain uses TRBV6-2 or TRBV6-3 and TRBJ2-5; D is uncertain. This CDR3 is 11 amino acids long. Deletions cut 2 bases from V and 4 bases from J, with 2 bases between. Per the germline V gene, CDR1 is MNHEY and CDR2 is SVGEGT. In nucleotides, the CDR3 is TGTGCCAGCAGTTACCTAGAGACCCAGTACTTC. It encodes CASSYLETQYF.

V and J are TRBV6-5 and TRBJ2-3; 9 bases match TRBD2. V shed 6 bases and J 7 bases; nucleotides not matched to a gene: 8. Germline CDR1 and CDR2: MNHEY and SVGAGI. The CDR3 length is 14 residues. CDR3 coding DNA: TGTGCCAGCAGGGACGGGACTAGCCTGAATACGCAGTATTTT. It translates to CASRDGTSLNTQYF.

The CDR3 DNA is TGTGCCAGCAGTTTAGCAGGGAGGGCAGATACGCAGTATTTT. This gives the protein CASSLAGRADTQYF. The rearrangement links TRBV28 to TRBJ2-3; 7 bases line up with TRBD2. This CDR3 region has 14 residues. The V gene's germline CDR1 is MDHEN and CDR2 SYDVKM. The junction had 3 bases not matched to a gene; V was cut back by 2 bases and J by 4 bases.

The chain combines TRBV7-2 with TRBJ2-7; TRBD2 is a possible D gene (7 bases). CDR1 and CDR2 from the germline V gene are SGHTA and FQGNSA. V was shortened by 2 bases and J by 3 bases, with 14 bases between the two germline ends. This CDR3 is 15 amino acids long. DNA for the CDR3: TGTGCCAGCAGCTTACTAGGGGGGGATTTCTACGAGCAGTACTTC. Protein: CASSLLGGDFYEQYF. Combining the CDR3 with reference TRBV7-2 and TRBJ2-7 gives the whole variable domain GAGVSQSPSNKVTEKGKDVELRCDPISGHTALYWYRQSLGQGLEFLIYFQGNSAPDKSGLPSDRFSAERTGGSVSTLTIQRTQQEDSAVYLCASSLLGGDFYEQYFGPGTRLTVT.

In regard to this clone: In the same sample, other DNA sequences code for this CDR3. The chain couples TRBV6-5 to TRBJ1-5, with D perhaps matching TRBD1 (6 bases). This CDR3 spans 12 amino acids. Germline V gene sequence: CDR1 MNHEY, CDR2 SVGAGI. The germline V and J ends were trimmed by 8 bases and 3 bases, with 8 bases remaining between them. The CDR3 DNA reads as TGTGCCAGCCGGGGGGCCAATCAGCCCCAGCATTTT. It is translated as CASRGANQPQHF.

The chain joins TRBV5-4 to TRBJ2-1; 8 nucleotides agree with TRBD1. J was trimmed by 8 bases and V by 0 bases; bases with no gene match: 7. Per the germline V gene, CDR1 is SGHNT and CDR2 is YYREEE (reference sequence). This CDR3 comprises 15 residues. CDR3 region: CASSLVPGGNYEQFF. The CDR3, as DNA: TGTGCCAGCAGCTTGGTACCAGGGGGCAACTATGAGCAGTTCTTC.

The chain carries TRBV29-1 and TRBJ1-1; D is undetermined. Trimming stripped 3 bases from V and 5 bases from J, with 10 bases between. CDR3 length equals 12 residues. Germline V lookup: CDR1 SQVTM, CDR2 ANQGSEA. The CDR3 here is CSVDSGWTEAFF. CDR3 sequence (DNA): TGCAGCGTTGATTCGGGTTGGACTGAAGCTTTCTTT.